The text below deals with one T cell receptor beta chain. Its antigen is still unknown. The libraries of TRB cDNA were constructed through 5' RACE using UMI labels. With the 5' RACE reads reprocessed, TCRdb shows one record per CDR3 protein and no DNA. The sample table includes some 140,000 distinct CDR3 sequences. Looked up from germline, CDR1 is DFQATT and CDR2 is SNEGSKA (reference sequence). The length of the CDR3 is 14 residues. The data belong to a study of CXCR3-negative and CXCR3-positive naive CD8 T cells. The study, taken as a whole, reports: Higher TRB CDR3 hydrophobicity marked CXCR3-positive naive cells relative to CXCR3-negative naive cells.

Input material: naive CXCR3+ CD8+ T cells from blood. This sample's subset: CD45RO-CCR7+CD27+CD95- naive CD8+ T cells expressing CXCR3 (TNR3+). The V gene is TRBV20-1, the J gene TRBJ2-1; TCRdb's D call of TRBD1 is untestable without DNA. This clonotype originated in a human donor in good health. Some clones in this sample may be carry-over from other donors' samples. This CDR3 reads CSATTGEAYNEQFF.